The next 20 T cell receptor beta chains were all read from a single sample in a study of molecular identifiers for immune sequencing clone quantification. TCRdb recomputed calls from the PCR reads with MiXCR, one row per CDR3 protein. The sample records more than 450,000 distinct CDR3 sequences, about 25% being singletons. Sequencing used naive CD8+ T cells from blood, with Jurkat cell RNA spiked in. Documented subset: FACS-sorted CD8+CD4-CCR7+CD45RA+ naive T cells. The receptors derive from a human donor in good health. Some libraries in this study had Jurkat cell RNA spiked in.

This clonotype was seen only a few times. This could be a read error, since a much larger clone is one nucleotide away. The rearrangement uses TRBV7-2 and TRBJ1-1; TRBD1 matches at 8 bases. This CDR3 is 16 amino acids long. Germline V lookup: CDR1 SGHTA, CDR2 FQGNSA. The V segment lost 4 bases and the J segment 4 bases; nucleotides outside the gene matches: 11. CDR3 nucleotides: TGTGCCAGCAGCTCATATATAGGACAGGGCTGCACTGAAGCTTTCTTT. This translates into CASSSYIGQGCTEAFF.

This clonotype has just a few counts. This chain connects TRBV7-9 to TRBJ1-1; D gene ambiguous. The ends were cut back, 7 bases at V and 0 bases at J, with 18 bases in the middle. This CDR3 has 16 amino acids. Germline V CDR1 and CDR2: SEHNR, FQNEAQ (reference sequence). The CDR3 spells CASKNGLDLMNTEAFF. The CDR3 DNA is TGTGCCAGCAAAAATGGGCTGGACCTTATGAACACTGAAGCTTTCTTT.

This clonotype was counted between two and nine times. The DNA of the CDR3 is TGCGCCAGCAGCCAAGTAGCGGGAGTGAACAATGAGCAGTTCTTC. Protein product: CASSQVAGVNNEQFF. V is TRBV4-3 and J is TRBJ2-1; TRBD2 matches at 9 bases. Germline loops: CDR1 LGHNA, CDR2 YSLEER. The V segment lost 1 base and the J segment 5 bases; nucleotides outside the gene matches: 3. This CDR3 comprises 15 residues.

Remarks on this clonotype: A much more abundant neighbour one base away suggests this may be a read error. The gene calls are TRBV6-5 and TRBJ2-3; maybe TRBD2 (7 bases). Germline lookup yields CDR1 MNHEY and CDR2 SVGAGI. CDR3 length: 15 residues. Here the CDR3 DNA reads TGTGCCAGCAGTTACGGAGGGGGGGGCACAGCTACGCAGTATTTT. Translation gives CASSYGGGGTATQYF.

This clonotype was seen a handful of times. The rearrangement uses TRBV15 and TRBJ1-5, with 9 bases aligning to TRBD1. Germline-derived CDR1 and CDR2 are LNHNV and YYDKDF (reference sequence). This CDR3 has 16 residues. After removal of 3 bases from V and 5 bases from J, the junction contained 8 bases not matched to a gene. CDR3 residues: CATSRLGTGIDQPQHF. As DNA, the CDR3 is TGTGCCACCAGCAGGTTAGGGACAGGGATAGATCAGCCCCAGCATTTT. Variable domain in full (rest from reference TRBV15 and TRBJ1-5): DAMVIQNPRYQVTQFGKPVTLSCSQTLNHNVMYWYQQKSSQAPKLLFHYYDKDFNNEADTPDNFQSRRPNTSFCFLDIRSPGLGDTAMYLCATSRLGTGIDQPQHFGDGTRLSIL.

Of note for this clonotype: In this CDR3 the conserved last residue, phenylalanine or tryptophan, is missing, so a read error is likely. V usage is TRBV5-1 and J usage is TRBJ2-3; no clear D. The CDR3 contains 12 residues. Germline V CDR1 and CDR2: SGHRS, YFSETQ. V lost 4 bases, J lost 9 bases, and 12 bases lay in between. The CDR3 DNA is TGCGCCAGCAGCAACCAATATGGGACGCAGTATCTT. Its protein product is CASSNQYGTQYL.

In its sample, this clonotype was seen many times. This rearrangement joins TRBV5-1 to TRBJ1-1, with TRBD1 identical over 8 bases. Trimming cost V 3 bases and J 3 bases; bases outside gene matches: 10. Germline lookup yields CDR1 SGHRS and CDR2 YFSETQ. This CDR3 spans 16 amino acids. For the CDR3, the DNA is TGCGCCAGCAGCTCCGGACAGGGAGGAGTAGACACTGAAGCTTTCTTT. Translated, it gives CASSSGQGGVDTEAFF.

This clonotype was seen ten or more times. V is TRBV5-1 and J is TRBJ2-7; 7 bases line up with TRBD1. Germline V gene data show CDR1 as SGHRS and CDR2 as YFSETQ. This CDR3 has 19 amino acids. V was clipped by 2 bases and J by 6 bases; unmatched bases: 23. The CDR3 loop is CASSFEGVVGGARASEQYF. In nucleotides, the CDR3 is TGCGCCAGCAGCTTCGAAGGGGTAGTAGGGGGCGCCCGGGCTAGCGAGCAGTACTTC.

The chain recombines TRBV12-3 or TRBV12-4 with TRBJ2-2, with D perhaps TRBD2 (5 bases). Trimming shortened V by 7 bases and J by 8 bases, and 14 bases separated the two germline ends. The CDR3 is 13 amino acids. The CDR3 DNA is TGTGCCAGCACCCGAACGGCGGGTGGGGAGCTGTTTTTT. It encodes CASTRTAGGELFF.

This clonotype was seen only a few times. The chain joins TRBV7-9 to TRBJ2-7; 7 positions agree with TRBD1. Trimming at V came to 0 bases and at J to 6 bases, leaving 8 bases not matched to a gene. The germline gives CDR1 SEHNR, CDR2 FQNEAQ (reference sequence). The CDR3 covers 15 residues. CDR3 bases: TGTGCCAGCAGCTTAGCAGGGGGCCTAGGTGGCGAGCAGTACTTC. Its translation is CASSLAGGLGGEQYF. The full variable domain, with the rest looked up from reference TRBV7-9 and TRBJ2-7, is DTGVSQNPRHKITKRGQNVTFRCDPISEHNRLYWYRQTLGQGPEFLTYFQNEAQLEKSRLLSDRFSAERPKGSFSTLEIQRTEQGDSAMYLCASSLAGGLGGEQYFGPGTRLTVT.

This clonotype was recorded a few times. The chain is built from TRBV20-1 and TRBJ2-4; D perhaps matches TRBD2 (6 bases). The CDR3 is made up of 14 amino acids. CDR1 DFQATT and CDR2 SNEGSKA come from the germline V gene (reference sequence). The V end lost 1 base, the J end lost 6 bases, and 13 bases lay between the germline ends. The CDR3 DNA follows: TGCAGTGCTAGAGGGGGGGAGAGGGGAAACATTCAGTACTTC. Its protein is CSARGGERGNIQYF.

This clonotype has only a few counts. The chain combines TRBV7-9 with TRBJ1-1, with TRBD1 as a possible D gene (5 bases). V was pared by 5 bases and J by 4 bases, with 17 bases between. The germline V gene has CDR1 SEHNR and CDR2 FQNEAQ (reference sequence). CDR3 length equals 15 residues. CDR3 nucleotide sequence: TGTGCCAGCAGCCCTGTAGTAGCGGGGGGCACTGAAGCTTTCTTT. It yields the protein CASSPVVAGGTEAFF.

This clonotype was detected a few times. This chain connects TRBV5-1 to TRBJ2-7; D is undetermined. Germline V gene lookup returns CDR1 SGHRS and CDR2 YFSETQ. The CDR3 runs 13 residues. The V end was cut by 4 bases, the J end by 2 bases, with 10 bases between. The CDR3 DNA reads TGCGCCAGCAGCAAAGACCCAGCCTACGAGCAGTACTTC. It codes for CASSKDPAYEQYF.

The table lists this clonotype with a few counts. The V gene is TRBV10-3, the J gene TRBJ2-3; D is uncertain. Trimming left V 3 bases short and J 2 bases short, with 9 bases between. Germline assignment: CDR1 ENHRY and CDR2 SYGVKD. The CDR3 has 14 residues. The CDR3 DNA sequence: TGTGCCATCAGTGAAACCCCTTACACAGATACGCAGTATTTT. Amino acids: CAISETPYTDTQYF.

This sequence joins TRBV12-3 or TRBV12-4 and TRBJ2-2; the D gene is possibly TRBD1 (6 bases). The CDR3 contains 16 residues. Between the trimmed V and J ends, which lost 6 bases and 2 bases, there was a span of 16 bases. In DNA form, the CDR3 reads TGTGCCAGCAGCCCCGAAGGACAGACTAACACCGGGGAGCTGTTTTTT. It yields the protein CASSPEGQTNTGELFF.

There are a few counts of this clonotype. The V and J genes are TRBV2 and TRBJ1-1; the D gene is possibly TRBD1 (5 bases). Germline V lookup: CDR1 SNHLY, CDR2 FYNNEI. The CDR3 contains 15 residues. Between the trimmed V and J ends, which lost 6 bases and 4 bases, there was a span of 18 bases. For the CDR3, the DNA is TGTGCCAGCAGGGACACCTCGCCGTTTCGCACTGAAGCTTTCTTT. Translation: CASRDTSPFRTEAFF. The variable domain in full, with the rest retrieved from reference TRBV2 and TRBJ1-1, is EPEVTQTPSHQVTQMGQEVILRCVPISNHLYFYWYRQILGQKVEFLVSFYNNEISEKSEIFDDQFSVERPDGSNFTLKIRSTKLEDSAMYFCASRDTSPFRTEAFFGQGTRLTVV.

A remark on this clonotype: A much larger clone lies a single base off, so this may be a read error. The chain combines TRBV13 with TRBJ1-6, with 7 bases matching TRBD1. Germline V lookup: CDR1 PRHDT, CDR2 FYEKMQ (reference sequence). With 1 base clipped from V and 18 bases from J, the junction kept 9 bases outside the gene matches. The CDR3 is 13 residues long. CDR3 coding DNA: TGTGCCAGCAGCTTAGAAAAAACAGGGGCCCCCCACTTT. Its protein is CASSLEKTGAPHF.

Remarks on this clonotype: Being one base from a much bigger clone, this may be a read error. Here the CDR3 omits its conserved ending phenylalanine or tryptophan, so a read error is the likely source. This rearrangement joins TRBV14 to TRBJ2-5; D is perhaps TRBD1 (6 bases). Germline loops: CDR1 SGHDN, CDR2 FVKESK. The length of the CDR3 is 13 residues. The V end was cut by 5 bases, the J end by 3 bases, with 10 bases between. The CDR3 sequence is CASSRDIEETQYL. Here the CDR3 DNA reads TGTGCCAGCAGCAGGGACATTGAAGAGACCCAGTACCTC.

At least ten counts were recorded for this clonotype. The chain has TRBV5-1 and TRBJ2-1; D remains ambiguous. The V gene's germline CDR1 is SGHRS and CDR2 YFSETQ. This CDR3 spans 13 amino acids. Trimming stripped 0 bases from V and 4 bases from J, with 5 bases between. CDR3 DNA sequence: TGCGCCAGCAGCTTGGGGATATACAATGAGCAGTTCTTC. It codes for CASSLGIYNEQFF.

The rearrangement joins TRBV4-3 to TRBJ2-1; D may be TRBD2 (5 bases). V was trimmed by 4 bases and J by 7 bases, leaving 14 bases between them. From germline, CDR1 is LGHNA and CDR2 YSLEER. The CDR3 sequence is 14 residues long. CDR3 amino acids: CASSRLGLYNEQFF. The CDR3 region has the DNA TGCGCCAGCAGCCGATTAGGACTGTATAATGAGCAGTTCTTC.